This T cell receptor beta chain was captured by sequencing in a study of CD8+ T cells in alopecia areata. Study-level points and caveats: Tissue-resident alphabeta T cells belonging to normal skin likewise get sequenced within scalp specimens.

In each case, RNA was isolated and then reverse transcribed into cDNA as the sequencing template. The protocol was immunoSEQ multiplex PCR, while the TCRdb copy is restricted to in-frame clones and leaves out a portion. The data show roughly 190,000 clones, 45% to 75% seen once. The treatment here: oral pan-JAK inhibitor, 5-10 mg twice daily. For this clone: Its specificity is unknown.

CDR3 size: 16 residues. Germline assignment: CDR1 SGDLS and CDR2 YYNGEE. Trimming took off 2 bases at V and 0 bases at J, with 9 bases between the two ends. The sequence was obtained from a human donor with alopecia areata. Sequencing was performed on CD4+ T cells sorted from blood, taken at week 4, from a patient treated with tofacitinib. The chain employs TRBV9 and TRBJ2-6; D remains ambiguous. CDR3 nucleotides: TGTGCCAGCAGCGTCGTACCGTTCTCTGGGGCCAACGTCCTGACTTTC. Translation: CASSVVPFSGANVLTF.